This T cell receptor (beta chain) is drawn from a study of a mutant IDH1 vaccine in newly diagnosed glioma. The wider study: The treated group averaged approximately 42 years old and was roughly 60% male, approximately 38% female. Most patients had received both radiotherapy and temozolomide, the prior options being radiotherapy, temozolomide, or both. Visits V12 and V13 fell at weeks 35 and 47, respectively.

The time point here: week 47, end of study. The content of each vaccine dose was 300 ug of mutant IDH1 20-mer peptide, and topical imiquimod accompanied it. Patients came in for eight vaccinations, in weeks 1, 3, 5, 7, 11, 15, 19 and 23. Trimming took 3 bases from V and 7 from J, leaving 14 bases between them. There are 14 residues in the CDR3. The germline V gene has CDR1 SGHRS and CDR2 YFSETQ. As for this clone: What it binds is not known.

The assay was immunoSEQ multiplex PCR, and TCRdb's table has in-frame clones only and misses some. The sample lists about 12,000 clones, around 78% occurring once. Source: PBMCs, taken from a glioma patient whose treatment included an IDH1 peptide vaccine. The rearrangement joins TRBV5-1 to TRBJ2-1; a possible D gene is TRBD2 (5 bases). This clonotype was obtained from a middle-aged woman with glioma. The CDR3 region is CASSWRAAGNEQFF. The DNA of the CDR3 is TGCGCCAGCAGCTGGCGGGCAGCCGGAAATGAGCAGTTCTTC.